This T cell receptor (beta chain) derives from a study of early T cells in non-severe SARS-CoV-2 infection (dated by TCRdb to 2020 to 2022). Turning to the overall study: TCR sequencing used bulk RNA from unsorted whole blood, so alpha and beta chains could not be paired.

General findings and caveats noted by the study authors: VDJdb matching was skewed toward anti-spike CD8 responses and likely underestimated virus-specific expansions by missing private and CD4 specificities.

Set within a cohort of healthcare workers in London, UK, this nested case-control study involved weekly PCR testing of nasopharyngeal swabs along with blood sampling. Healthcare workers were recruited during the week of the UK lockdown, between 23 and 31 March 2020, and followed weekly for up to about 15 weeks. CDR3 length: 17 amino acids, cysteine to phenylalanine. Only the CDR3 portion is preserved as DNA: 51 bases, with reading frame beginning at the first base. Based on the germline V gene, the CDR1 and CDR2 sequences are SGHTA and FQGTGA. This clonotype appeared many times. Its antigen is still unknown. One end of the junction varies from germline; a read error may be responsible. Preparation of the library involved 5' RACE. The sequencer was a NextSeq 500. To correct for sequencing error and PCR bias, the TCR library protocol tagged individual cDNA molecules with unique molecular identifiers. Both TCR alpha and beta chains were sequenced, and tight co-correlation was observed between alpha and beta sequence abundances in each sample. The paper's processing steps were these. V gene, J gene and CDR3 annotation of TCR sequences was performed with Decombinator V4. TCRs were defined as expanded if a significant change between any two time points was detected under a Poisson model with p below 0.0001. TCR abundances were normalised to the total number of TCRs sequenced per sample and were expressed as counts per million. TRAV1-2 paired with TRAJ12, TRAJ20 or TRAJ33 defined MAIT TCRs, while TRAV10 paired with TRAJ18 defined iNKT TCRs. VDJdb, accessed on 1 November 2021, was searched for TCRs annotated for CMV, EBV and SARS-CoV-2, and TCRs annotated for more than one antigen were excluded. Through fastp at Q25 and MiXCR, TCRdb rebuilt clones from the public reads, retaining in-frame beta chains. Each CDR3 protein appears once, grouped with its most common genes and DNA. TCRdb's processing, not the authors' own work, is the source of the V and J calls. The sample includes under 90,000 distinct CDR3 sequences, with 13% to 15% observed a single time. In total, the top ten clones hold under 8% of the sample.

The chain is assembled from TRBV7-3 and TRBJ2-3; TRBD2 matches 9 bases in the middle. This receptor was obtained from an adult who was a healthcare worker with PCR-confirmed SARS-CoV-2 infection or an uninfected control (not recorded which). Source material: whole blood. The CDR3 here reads CASSLTRGGLGTDTQYF. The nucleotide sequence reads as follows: TGTGCCAGCAGCCTAACGCGGGGGGGCCTCGGCACAGATACGCAGTATTTT.